These T cell receptor beta chains were read from a single sample in a study of early T cells in non-severe SARS-CoV-2 infection. Via MiXCR, TCRdb re-called the 5' RACE reads, giving one row per CDR3 protein. The table includes about 64,000 distinct CDR3 sequences, approximately 9.2% detected once. Sequences were derived from whole blood, sampled at baseline. The receptors shown here come from an adult who was a healthcare worker with PCR-confirmed SARS-CoV-2 infection or an uninfected control (not recorded which). Both conserved end residues are part of each CDR3. Fields, in order: V gene, D gene, J gene, CDR3 length, clone size, CDR3 DNA, CDR3 protein. D genes are given only for firm matches. A row's size may be missing; if present it is once, few, many or a size class.

TRBV6-1,NA,TRBJ1-2,14,many,TGTGCCAGCGATAGGGGCCTGCTGTACTATGGCTACACCTTC,CASDRGLLYYGYTF
TRBV7-9,TRBD2,TRBJ2-7,14,many,TGTGCCAGCAGCTTAATGTGGAGCGGGAACGAGCAGTACTTC,CASSLMWSGNEQYF
TRBV9,NA,TRBJ1-1,15,many,TGTGCCAGCAGCGTAGTGACAGGCCTGAACACTGAAGCTTTCTTT,CASSVVTGLNTEAFF
TRBV7-3,NA,TRBJ2-7,13,many,TGTGCCAGCAGCTTAATACAGTCCTACGAGCAGTACTTC,CASSLIQSYEQYF
TRBV6-1,NA,TRBJ1-2,14,many,TGTGCCAGCAGTGAAAGGGACCGACACTATGGCTACACCTTC,CASSERDRHYGYTF
TRBV9,NA,TRBJ1-1,13,many,TGTGCCAGCAGCGTAGGGAGGGTTTCTGAAGCTTTCTTT,CASSVGRVSEAFF
TRBV6-5,NA,TRBJ2-2,18,many,TGTGCCAGCAGTTACTTGATTAAGGGTGGTTTGAGGGCCGGGGAGCTGTTTTTT,CASSYLIKGGLRAGELFF
TRBV11-2,NA,TRBJ2-1,14,NA,TGTGCCAGCAGCTTAAGGGACACCTACAATGAGCAGTTCTTC,CASSLRDTYNEQFF
TRBV18,TRBD1,TRBJ1-2,16,many,TGTGCCAGCTCACCCAGGGGACAGGGGGCGAACTATGGCTACACCTTC,CASSPRGQGANYGYTF
TRBV6-5,TRBD1,TRBJ2-3,17,NA,TGTGCCAGCAGGGACAGGGGTTCGGGGATTCGCACAGATACGCAGTATTTT,CASRDRGSGIRTDTQYF
TRBV6-2/TRBV6-3,NA,TRBJ2-3,15,many,TGTGCCAGCAGTTACGCGGAGGGTCGGACAGATACGCAGTATTTT,CASSYAEGRTDTQYF
TRBV7-3,NA,TRBJ2-5,14,many,TGTGCCAGCAGCTCACAGGGAAACGTGGAGACCCAGTACTTC,CASSSQGNVETQYF
TRBV5-1,NA,TRBJ1-4,15,many,TGCGCCAGCGGCCGCGGAGGGGCGCAATGGGAAAAACTGTTTTTT,CASGRGGAQWEKLFF
TRBV4-2,TRBD2,TRBJ2-7,15,few,TGTGCCAGCAGCCAAGGACTAGCGACCTCCTACGAGCAGTACTTC,CASSQGLATSYEQYF